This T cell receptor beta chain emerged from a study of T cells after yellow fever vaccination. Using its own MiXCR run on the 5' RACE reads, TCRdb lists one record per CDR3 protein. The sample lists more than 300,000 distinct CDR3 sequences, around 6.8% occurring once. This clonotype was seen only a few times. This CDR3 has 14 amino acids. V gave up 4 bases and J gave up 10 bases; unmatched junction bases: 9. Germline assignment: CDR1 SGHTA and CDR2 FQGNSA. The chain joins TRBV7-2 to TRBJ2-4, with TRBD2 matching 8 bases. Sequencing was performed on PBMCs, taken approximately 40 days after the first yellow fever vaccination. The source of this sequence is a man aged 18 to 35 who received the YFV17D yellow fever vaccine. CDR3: CASSSTGLGWIQYF. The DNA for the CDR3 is TGTGCCAGCAGCTCCACGGGACTAGGGTGGATTCAGTACTTC. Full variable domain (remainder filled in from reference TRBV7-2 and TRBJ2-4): GAGVSQSPSNKVTEKGKDVELRCDPISGHTALYWYRQSLGQGLEFLIYFQGNSAPDKSGLPSDRFSAERTGGSVSTLTIQRTQQEDSAVYLCASSSTGLGWIQYFGAGTRLSVL.